This T cell receptor beta chain comes out of a study of identifying expanded T cells in peripheral blood. Study results and limitations: About 1.2 clones differed between technical replicates, versus roughly 16 and 20 over time.

Regarding this clone: What it recognizes is unknown.

Assay used: immunoSEQ multiplex PCR; TCRdb lists only in-frame clones, some missing. The sample has 95,000 or so clones; about 90% are singletons. Germline CDR1 and CDR2: GTSNPN and SVGIG (reference sequence). The CDR3 has 20 residues. With V trimmed by 4 bases and J by 1 base, 18 bases remained unmatched. This chain joins TRBV30 and TRBJ1-6; 8 positions agree with TRBD1. The sequenced sample was blood. The clonotype originates from a person between 18 and 75 years old in good health. This CDR3 reads CAWKLPGQAGMVSYNSPLHF. In nucleotides, the CDR3 is TGTGCCTGGAAGCTCCCGGGACAGGCGGGCATGGTATCCTATAATTCACCCCTCCACTTT. Full variable domain (outside the CDR3, taken from reference TRBV30 and TRBJ1-6): SQTIHQWPATLVQPVGSPLSLECTVEGTSNPNLYWYRQAAGRGLQLLFYSVGIGQISSEVPQNLSASRPQDRQFILSSKKLLLSDSGFYLCAWKLPGQAGMVSYNSPLHFGNGTRLTVT.